The rows below give T cell receptor beta chains drawn from one sample of a study of T-cell reconstitution after alpha-beta-depleted transplantation in children. TCRdb recomputed calls from the PCR reads with MiXCR, one row per CDR3 protein. This sample has roughly 100,000 distinct CDR3 sequences, with 7% to 10% found just once. The sequences come from PBMCs from the stem cell graft donor, collected from the stem cell graft. The receptors were sampled from a human donor who donated a stem cell graft to a child with congenital amegakaryocytic thrombocytopenia. The CDR3 runs from the conserved cysteine through the conserved F or W. D genes are given only for firm matches. Clone size is shown for a subset of rows, as once, few, many or a class of expanded clone.

>TRBV6-5|TRBJ2-1|many|TRBD2
TGTGCCAGCAGTCCTCCGGGGGGAGCCTCCTACAATGAGCAGTTCTTC
CASSPPGGASYNEQFF
>TRBV5-1|TRBJ2-7|many|.
TGCGCCAGCAGCCCCAACGGGGGCAGCCCCTCCTACGAGCAGTACTTC
CASSPNGGSPSYEQYF
>TRBV19|TRBJ2-2|many|.
TGTGCCAGTGTGGCCAGCACCGGGGAGCTGTTTTTT
CASVASTGELFF
>TRBV5-1|TRBJ2-1|many|TRBD2
TGCGCCAGCAGCTTCGTAGCGGGAGACCCCTACAATGAGCAGTTCTTC
CASSFVAGDPYNEQFF
>TRBV12-3/TRBV12-4|TRBJ2-1|.|.
TGTGCCAGCAGGGACAGCGCTCTACCGTCCAATGAGCAGTTCTTC
CASRDSALPSNEQFF
>TRBV7-2|TRBJ2-1|many|.
TGTGCCAGCAGCTCCATTTGGGGCTACAATGAGCAGTTCTTC
CASSSIWGYNEQFF
>TRBV15|TRBJ2-7|many|.
TGTGCCACCAGCAGAGACAGGTCACGGGGGCGCGAGCAGTACTTC
CATSRDRSRGREQYF
>TRBV18|TRBJ2-3|many|TRBD2
TGTGCCAGCTCATCCCCGACTAGCCCTACGCAGTATTTT
CASSSPTSPTQYF
>TRBV20-1|TRBJ2-3|many|.
TGCAGTGCTCTCACTCCACAATCAACCTACACAGATACGCAGTATTTT
CSALTPQSTYTDTQYF
>TRBV29-1|TRBJ2-1|many|.
TGCAGCGTTGCCAGGGGCGACAGTGAGCAGTTCTTC
CSVARGDSEQFF
>TRBV20-1|TRBJ2-5|many|.
TGCAGTGCTAGAGACACCCGACTGGACCAAGAGACCCAGTACTTC
CSARDTRLDQETQYF
>TRBV5-1|TRBJ1-1|many|TRBD1
TGCGCCAGCAGCCGCTCGACAGGGTATACGAACACTGAAGCTTTCTTT
CASSRSTGYTNTEAFF
>TRBV29-1|TRBJ2-1|many|TRBD1
TGCAGCGTCGCCCCCGGGACAGGAGGCAATGAGCAGTTCTTC
CSVAPGTGGNEQFF
>TRBV18|TRBJ2-7|many|TRBD2
TGTGCCAGCTCACTCGGGACTAGCGGGAGATCCTACGAGCAGTACTTC
CASSLGTSGRSYEQYF
>TRBV6-1|TRBJ2-3|many|.
TGTGCCAGCAGCAAACAAAACAGGGTCGACTTTAGCACAGATACGCAGTATTTT
CASSKQNRVDFSTDTQYF
>TRBV7-8|TRBJ2-3|many|.
TGTGCCAGCAGCTTAGCGCAGATGGACGGGACGCAGTATTTT
CASSLAQMDGTQYF
>TRBV6-5|TRBJ1-6|many|.
TGTGCCACTTCCAGGGAAAGTAATTCACCCCTCCACTTT
CATSRESNSPLHF
>TRBV29-1|TRBJ2-3|many|.
TGCAGCGCTACCACGGGCCCGAGCATCACAGATACGCAGTATTTT
CSATTGPSITDTQYF
>TRBV18|TRBJ2-7|many|TRBD1
TGTGCCAGCTCACCAACAGGGGGCTCCCGCTACGAGCAGTACTTC
CASSPTGGSRYEQYF
>TRBV9|TRBJ1-1|many|.
TGTGCCAGCAGCTCCCGACCCGGAGCTGAAGCTTTCTTT
CASSSRPGAEAFF
>TRBV6-1|TRBJ1-6|many|TRBD1
TGTGCCAGCAGTGCGGACAGGGGGTCCTATAATTCACCCCTCCACTTT
CASSADRGSYNSPLHF
>TRBV6-6|TRBJ2-2|many|TRBD2
TGTGCCAGCTTGAGGACTAGGGCCGGGGAGCTGTTTTTT
CASLRTRAGELFF
>TRBV29-1|TRBJ2-5|many|.
TGCAGCGTGGGAGGAGACCAAGAGACCCAGTACTTC
CSVGGDQETQYF
>TRBV3-1|TRBJ1-2|many|.
TGTGCCAGCAGCCAAGATACCGGGCGAGGAAACTACACCTTC
CASSQDTGRGNYTF
>TRBV20-1|TRBJ2-2|.|TRBD1
TGCAGTGCTAGGGGACAGTGGAACACCGGGGAGCTGTTTTTT
CSARGQWNTGELFF
>TRBV5-1|TRBJ2-7|.|TRBD2
TGCGCCAGCAGCTTGTGGGAGGGGTCGGAGCAGTACTTC
CASSLWEGSEQYF
>TRBV20-1|TRBJ2-7|many|.
TGCAGTGCTCCCGGATGGTACGGTAATTCCTACGAGCAGTACTTC
CSAPGWYGNSYEQYF
>TRBV6-2/TRBV6-3|TRBJ2-1|many|TRBD2
TGTGCCAGTCGTAGCGGGGGGGGATACAATGAGCAGTTCTTC
CASRSGGGYNEQFF
>TRBV5-1|TRBJ2-2|many|.
TGCGCCAGCAGCTTGACAGGGAGCGGCACCGGGGAGCTGTTTTTT
CASSLTGSGTGELFF
>TRBV20-1|TRBJ2-6|many|.
TGCAGTGCTAGTCCAGGGACCTCTGGGGCCAACGTCCTGACTTTC
CSASPGTSGANVLTF
>TRBV12-3/TRBV12-4|TRBJ1-2|many|.
TGTGCCAGCAGTCAGGGGCCCAGTGGCTACACCTTC
CASSQGPSGYTF
>TRBV12-3/TRBV12-4|TRBJ2-2|many|TRBD1
TGTGCCAGCAGTTTAGCCACTTTTACAGGGGCCGTCACCGGGGAGCTGTTTTTT
CASSLATFTGAVTGELFF
>TRBV10-3|TRBJ2-5|many|TRBD2
TGTGCCATCAGTGACCTAGCGGGAGGGAAAGAGACCCAGTACTTC
CAISDLAGGKETQYF
>TRBV5-1|TRBJ2-1|many|TRBD2
TGCGCCAGCAGCAGCGGGGACTACAATGAGCAGTTCTTC
CASSSGDYNEQFF
>TRBV29-1|TRBJ1-2|many|.
TGCAGCGTTGAAGAGGACCTTGGCTACACCTTC
CSVEEDLGYTF